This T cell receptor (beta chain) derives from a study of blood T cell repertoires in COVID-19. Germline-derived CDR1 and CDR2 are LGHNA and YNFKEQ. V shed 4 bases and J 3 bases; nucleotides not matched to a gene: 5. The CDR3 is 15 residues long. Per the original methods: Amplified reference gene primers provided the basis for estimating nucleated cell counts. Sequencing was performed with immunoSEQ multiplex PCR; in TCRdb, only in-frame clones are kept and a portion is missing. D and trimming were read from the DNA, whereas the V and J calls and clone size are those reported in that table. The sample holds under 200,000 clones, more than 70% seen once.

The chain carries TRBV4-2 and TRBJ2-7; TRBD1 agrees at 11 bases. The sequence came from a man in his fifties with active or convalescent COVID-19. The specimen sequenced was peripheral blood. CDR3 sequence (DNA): TGTGCCAGCAGCCGACCCGGGACAGGGGGCTACGAGCAGTACTTC. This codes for CASSRPGTGGYEQYF.